This TCR beta chain was identified during a study of beta chain features in type 1 diabetes. The germline V gene encodes CDR1 SGHDN and CDR2 FVKESK. This CDR3 spans 13 amino acids. V lost 1 base and J lost 4, with 7 bases in between. Study-level points and caveats: Type 1 diabetes patients had moderately but significantly shorter TCRB CDR3s in all four CD4+ subsets. Fewer insertions but more deletions were seen at VDJ junctions in type 1 diabetes patients. Whether HLA type affects TCRB rearrangement stayed undetermined in the present work.

Sorted populations all exceeded 95% purity. Sequenced material consisted of expressed TCRB transcripts (all of the isolated RNA was reverse transcribed). Assay used: immunoSEQ multiplex PCR; TCRdb lists only in-frame clones, some missing. Of some 150,000 clones listed, about 7% are singletons. This clone was recorded at least ten times. Its specificity is not known. Sequenced sample: central memory CD4+ T cells from blood. This rearrangement joins TRBV14 to TRBJ2-5; D is perhaps TRBD1 (5 bases). This TCR came from a young woman in good health. CDR3 residues: CASSQARAETQYF. In DNA form, the CDR3 reads TGTGCCAGCAGCCAAGCCAGGGCAGAGACCCAGTACTTC.